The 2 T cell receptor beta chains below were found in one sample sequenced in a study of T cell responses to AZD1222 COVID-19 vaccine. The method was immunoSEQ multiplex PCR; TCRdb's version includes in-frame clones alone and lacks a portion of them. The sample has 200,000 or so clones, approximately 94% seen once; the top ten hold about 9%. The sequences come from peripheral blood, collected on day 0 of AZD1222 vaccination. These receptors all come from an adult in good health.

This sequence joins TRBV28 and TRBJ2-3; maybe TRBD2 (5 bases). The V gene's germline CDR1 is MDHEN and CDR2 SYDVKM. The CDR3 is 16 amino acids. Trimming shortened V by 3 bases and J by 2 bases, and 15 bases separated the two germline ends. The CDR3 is CASSLISVGPTDTQYF. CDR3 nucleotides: TGTGCCAGCAGTTTGATTAGCGTCGGCCCCACAGATACGCAGTATTTT.

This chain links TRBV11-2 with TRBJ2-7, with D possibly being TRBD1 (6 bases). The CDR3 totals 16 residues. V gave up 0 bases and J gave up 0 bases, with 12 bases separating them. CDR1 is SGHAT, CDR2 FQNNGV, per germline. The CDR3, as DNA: TGTGCCAGCAGCTTAGATCTGGGGGCCCCCTCCTACGAGCAGTACTTC. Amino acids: CASSLDLGAPSYEQYF.